These T cell receptor beta chains were read from a single sample in a study of CD8 T cells in Susac syndrome. TCRdb itself ran the immunoSEQ multiplex PCR reads through MiXCR, one entry per CDR3 protein. The sample lists about 190,000 distinct CDR3 sequences, about 95% occurring once. The sample was CD8+ T cells from PBMCs. These receptors originate from a human donor with Susac syndrome. The CDR3 runs from the conserved cysteine through the conserved F or W. Each record gives: CDR3 length, J gene, V gene, D gene, clone size, CDR3 protein, CDR3 DNA. The D gene is left open where the match is weak. The size field is filled for only some rows; it gives once, few, many or a size class.

length: 15; J: TRBJ1-1; V: TRBV5-1; D: .; size: .; CDR3: CASSLVSALNTEAFF; DNA: TGCGCCAGCAGCTTGGTATCAGCTTTGAACACTGAAGCTTTCTTT
length: 15; J: TRBJ2-7; V: TRBV11-2; D: .; size: .; CDR3: CASSFGQALSYEQYF; DNA: TGTGCCAGCAGCTTCGGGCAGGCGTTATCCTACGAGCAGTACTTC
length: 13; J: TRBJ2-5; V: TRBV19; D: .; size: .; CDR3: CASSMQSWGTQYF; DNA: TGTGCCAGTAGTATGCAGTCATGGGGGACCCAGTACTTC
length: 13; J: TRBJ2-7; V: TRBV28; D: .; size: .; CDR3: CASNGASSYEQYF; DNA: TGTGCCAGCAACGGAGCAAGCTCCTACGAGCAGTACTTC
length: 15; J: TRBJ1-1; V: TRBV7-3; D: TRBD1; size: .; CDR3: CASRLQGWNGTEAFF; DNA: TGTGCCAGCAGGTTACAGGGGTGGAATGGCACTGAAGCTTTCTTT
length: 15; J: TRBJ2-1; V: TRBV5-1; D: .; size: .; CDR3: CASSWAANSYNEQFF; DNA: TGCGCCAGCAGCTGGGCGGCAAACTCCTACAATGAGCAGTTCTTC
length: 14; J: TRBJ2-7; V: TRBV3-1; D: TRBD1; size: few; CDR3: CASSPGTGDYEQYF; DNA: TGTGCCAGCAGCCCCGGGACAGGGGATTACGAGCAGTACTTC
length: 15; J: TRBJ2-3; V: TRBV11-2; D: .; size: .; CDR3: CASSLEWSITDTQYF; DNA: TGTGCCAGCAGCTTAGAGTGGTCGATCACAGATACGCAGTATTTT
length: 14; J: TRBJ2-2; V: TRBV19; D: .; size: .; CDR3: CASSIGPNTGELFF; DNA: TGTGCCAGTAGTATTGGGCCAAACACCGGGGAGCTGTTTTTT
length: 13; J: TRBJ2-5; V: TRBV6-6; D: .; size: .; CDR3: CASSYWQGETQYF; DNA: TGTGCCAGCAGTTACTGGCAGGGGGAGACCCAGTACTTC
length: 15; J: TRBJ2-3; V: TRBV11-2; D: TRBD1; size: .; CDR3: CASSPWDRRTDTQYF; DNA: TGTGCCAGCAGCCCATGGGACAGGAGAACAGATACGCAGTATTTT
length: 15; J: TRBJ2-1; V: TRBV7-2; D: .; size: once; CDR3: CASSDGTTSYNEQFF; DNA: TGTGCCAGCAGCGACGGGACCACCTCCTACAATGAGCAGTTCTTC
length: 13; J: TRBJ2-2; V: TRBV4-1; D: .; size: .; CDR3: CASSQEGSGELFF; DNA: TGCGCCAGCAGCCAAGAAGGGTCAGGGGAGCTGTTTTTT
length: 12; J: TRBJ2-7; V: TRBV7-9; D: .; size: .; CDR3: CASSPTSDEQYF; DNA: TGTGCCAGCAGCCCTACTAGTGACGAGCAGTACTTC
length: 13; J: TRBJ1-1; V: TRBV12-3/TRBV12-4; D: .; size: .; CDR3: CASSLSRHVEAFF; DNA: TGTGCCAGCAGTTTATCGAGACATGTAGAAGCTTTCTTT
length: 16; J: TRBJ2-1; V: TRBV27; D: TRBD2; size: once; CDR3: CASSLRTSGIYNEQFF; DNA: TGTGCCAGCAGTTTAAGGACTAGCGGGATCTACAATGAGCAGTTCTTC
length: 13; J: TRBJ2-1; V: TRBV5-1; D: .; size: once; CDR3: CASTTSQDNEQFF; DNA: TGCGCCAGCACGACCTCCCAGGACAATGAGCAGTTCTTC
length: 15; J: TRBJ2-7; V: TRBV10-3; D: TRBD1; size: .; CDR3: CAISGLDRGFREQYF; DNA: TGTGCCATCAGTGGGCTGGACAGGGGGTTCCGGGAGCAGTACTTC
length: 15; J: TRBJ1-6; V: TRBV6-1; D: TRBD1; size: .; CDR3: CASSEAGGHNSPLHF; DNA: TGTGCCAGCAGTGAAGCAGGGGGCCATAATTCACCCCTCCACTTT
length: 15; J: TRBJ2-3; V: TRBV7-6; D: .; size: .; CDR3: CASSLATTLPDTQYF; DNA: TGTGCCAGCAGCCTCGCGACTACACTACCTGATACGCAGTATTTT
length: 14; J: TRBJ2-7; V: TRBV19; D: TRBD2; size: .; CDR3: CASSLPGLEGRQYF; DNA: TGTGCCAGTAGTCTCCCGGGACTAGAGGGACGGCAGTACTTC
length: 12; J: TRBJ2-3; V: TRBV13; D: .; size: .; CDR3: CASRMGTDTQYF; DNA: TGTGCCAGCAGGATGGGAACAGATACGCAGTATTTT
length: 18; J: TRBJ2-7; V: TRBV2; D: .; size: .; CDR3: CASSEAHIAGTSIYEQYF; DNA: TGTGCCAGCAGTGAAGCGCACATAGCCGGGACTTCCATATACGAGCAGTACTTC
length: 17; J: TRBJ2-1; V: TRBV20-1; D: TRBD2; size: .; CDR3: CSAAPVTGGPEGNEQFF; DNA: TGCAGTGCCGCCCCCGTCACGGGAGGGCCGGAGGGGAATGAGCAGTTCTTC
length: 13; J: TRBJ2-5; V: TRBV6-5; D: .; size: .; CDR3: CASSYRLQETQYF; DNA: TGTGCCAGCAGTTATAGACTCCAAGAGACCCAGTACTTC
length: 14; J: TRBJ2-7; V: TRBV20-1; D: .; size: .; CDR3: CSARCKSVSYEQYF; DNA: TGCAGTGCCCGGTGTAAGAGCGTCTCCTACGAGCAGTACTTC
length: 13; J: TRBJ2-3; V: TRBV6-5; D: .; size: .; CDR3: CASTDSSTDTQYF; DNA: TGTGCCAGCACCGACAGTAGTACAGATACGCAGTATTTT